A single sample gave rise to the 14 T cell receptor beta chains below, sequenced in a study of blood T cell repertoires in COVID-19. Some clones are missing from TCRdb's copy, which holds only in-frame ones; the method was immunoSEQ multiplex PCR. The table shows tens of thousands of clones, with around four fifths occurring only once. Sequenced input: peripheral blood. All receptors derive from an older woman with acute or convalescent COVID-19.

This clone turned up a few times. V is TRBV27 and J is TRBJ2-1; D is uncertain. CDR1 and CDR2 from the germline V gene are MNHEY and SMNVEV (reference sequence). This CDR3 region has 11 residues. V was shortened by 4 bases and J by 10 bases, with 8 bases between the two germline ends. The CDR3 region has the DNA TGTGCCAGCAGTTCCCAAACAGAGCAGTTCTTC. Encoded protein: CASSSQTEQFF.

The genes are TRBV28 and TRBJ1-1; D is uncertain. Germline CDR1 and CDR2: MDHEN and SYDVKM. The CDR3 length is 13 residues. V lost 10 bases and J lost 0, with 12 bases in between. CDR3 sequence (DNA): TGTGCCATTGCGAGGGAAGTGAACACTGAAGCTTTCTTT. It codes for CAIAREVNTEAFF.

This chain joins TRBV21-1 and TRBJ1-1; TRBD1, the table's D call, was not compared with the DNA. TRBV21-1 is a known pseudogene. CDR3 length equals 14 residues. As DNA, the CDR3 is TGTGCCAGCAGCAAGACAGGGCCATGGACTGAAGCTTTCTTT. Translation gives CASSKTGPWTEAFF.

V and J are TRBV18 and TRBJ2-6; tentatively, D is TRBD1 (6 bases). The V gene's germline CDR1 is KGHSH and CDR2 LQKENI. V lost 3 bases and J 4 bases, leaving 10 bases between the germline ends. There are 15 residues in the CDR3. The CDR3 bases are TGTGCCAGCTCACCTCCAGGGGACGGGGCCAACGTCCTGACTTTC. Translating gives CASSPPGDGANVLTF.

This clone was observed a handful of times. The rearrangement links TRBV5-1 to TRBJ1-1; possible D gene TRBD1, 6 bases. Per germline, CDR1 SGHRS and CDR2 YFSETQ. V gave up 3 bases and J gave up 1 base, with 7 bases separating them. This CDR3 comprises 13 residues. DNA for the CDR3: TGCGCCAGCAGCTGGGGACAGAACACTGAAGCTTTCTTT. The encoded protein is CASSWGQNTEAFF.

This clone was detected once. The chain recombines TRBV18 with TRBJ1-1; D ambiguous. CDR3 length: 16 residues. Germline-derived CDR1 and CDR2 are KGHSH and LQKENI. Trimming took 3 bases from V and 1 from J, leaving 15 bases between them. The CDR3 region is CASSPTVGSANTEAFF. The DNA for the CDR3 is TGTGCCAGCTCACCTACCGTGGGCTCGGCGAACACTGAAGCTTTCTTT. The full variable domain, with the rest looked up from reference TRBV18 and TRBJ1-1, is NAGVMQNPRHLVRRRGQEARLRCSPMKGHSHVYWYRQLPEEGLKFMVYLQKENIIDESGMPKERFSAEFPKEGPSILRIQQVVRGDSAAYFCASSPTVGSANTEAFFGQGTRLTVV.

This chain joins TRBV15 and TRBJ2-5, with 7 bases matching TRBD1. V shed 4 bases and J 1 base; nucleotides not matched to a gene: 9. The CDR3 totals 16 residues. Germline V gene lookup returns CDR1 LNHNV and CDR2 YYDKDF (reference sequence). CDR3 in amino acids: CATSTTMTGSQETQYF. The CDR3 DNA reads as TGTGCCACCAGCACTACAATGACAGGGTCCCAAGAGACCCAGTACTTC.

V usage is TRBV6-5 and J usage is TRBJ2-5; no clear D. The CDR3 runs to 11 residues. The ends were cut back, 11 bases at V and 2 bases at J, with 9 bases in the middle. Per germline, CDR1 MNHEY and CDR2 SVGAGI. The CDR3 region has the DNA TGTGCCGTCGCGCCTCAAGAGACCCAGTACTTC. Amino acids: CAVAPQETQYF.

Here the CDR3 DNA reads TGTGCCAGCTCACCAACTAGCGGGGCTTACAATGAGCAGTTCTTC. Amino acid sequence: CASSPTSGAYNEQFF. V usage is TRBV18 and J usage is TRBJ2-1, with TRBD2 matching 10 bases. Germline CDR1 reads KGHSH; CDR2 reads LQKENI. The CDR3 is 15 residues long. After removal of 2 bases from V and 4 bases from J, the junction contained 2 bases not matched to a gene.

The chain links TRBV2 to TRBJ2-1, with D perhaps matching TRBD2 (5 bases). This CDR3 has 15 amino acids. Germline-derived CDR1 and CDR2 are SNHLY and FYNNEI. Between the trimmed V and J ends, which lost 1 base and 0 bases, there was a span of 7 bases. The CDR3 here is CASSEGRSSYNEQFF. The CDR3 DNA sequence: TGTGCCAGCAGTGAAGGGAGGAGCTCCTACAATGAGCAGTTCTTC.

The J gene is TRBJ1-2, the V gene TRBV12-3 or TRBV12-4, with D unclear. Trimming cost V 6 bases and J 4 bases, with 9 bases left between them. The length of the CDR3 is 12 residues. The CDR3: CASSLPGYGYTF. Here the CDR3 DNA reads TGTGCCAGCAGCCTCCCAGGCTATGGCTACACCTTC.

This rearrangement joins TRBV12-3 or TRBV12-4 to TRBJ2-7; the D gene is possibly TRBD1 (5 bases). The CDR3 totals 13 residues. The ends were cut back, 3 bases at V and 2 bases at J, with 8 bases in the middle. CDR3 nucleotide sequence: TGTGCCAGCAGTTTCACAGGAACCTACGAGCAGTACTTC. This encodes CASSFTGTYEQYF.

The CDR3 bases are TGTGCCAGCAGCAAAGATGGGACAGGCGGGGACACTGAAGCTTTCTTT. Translating gives CASSKDGTGGDTEAFF. This rearrangement joins TRBV21-1 to TRBJ1-1; the table's D call, TRBD1, has no DNA check behind it. TRBV21-1 is a recognized pseudogene. This CDR3 has 16 residues.

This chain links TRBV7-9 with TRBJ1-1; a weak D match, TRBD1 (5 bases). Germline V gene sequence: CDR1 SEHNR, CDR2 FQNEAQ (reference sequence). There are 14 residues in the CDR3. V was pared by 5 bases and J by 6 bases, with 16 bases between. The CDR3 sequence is CASSRAGLGAEAFF. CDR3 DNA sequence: TGTGCCAGCAGCCGTGCAGGGTTAGGAGCTGAAGCTTTCTTT.